These 32 T cell receptor beta chains share one sample of origin, sequenced in a study of cytomegalovirus exposure and HLA in healthy donors. The data were produced by immunoSEQ multiplex PCR, yet TCRdb's version contains in-frame clones alone and is incomplete. The sample shows under 150,000 clones, roughly 90% of them seen only once. Sequenced sample: PBMCs. The receptors come from a woman under 30 in good health and CMV-seronegative.

The chain is built from TRBV6-5 and TRBJ1-2; D is possibly TRBD1 (6 bases). This CDR3 is built from 14 residues. The V gene's germline CDR1 is MNHEY and CDR2 SVGAGI. V was clipped by 0 bases and J by 7 bases, with 12 bases between them. For the CDR3, the DNA is TGTGCCAGCAGTTACTCCTTGGACAGTGGTGGCTACACCTTC. Translating gives CASSYSLDSGGYTF.

Here the CDR3 DNA reads TGCGCCAGCAGCCAAGTCCCTAGTACCTACGAGCAGTACTTC. Its translation is CASSQVPSTYEQYF. The chain uses TRBV4-1 and TRBJ2-7, with D unclear. V was pared by 1 base and J by 2 bases, with 9 bases between. This CDR3 has 14 residues. The germline V gene has CDR1 MGHRA and CDR2 YSYEKL.

V and J are TRBV7-2 and TRBJ1-2; weak D call: TRBD1 (6 bases). Per the germline V gene, CDR1 is SGHTA and CDR2 is FQGNSA. V dropped 5 bases and J dropped 4 bases, with 11 bases sitting between them. The CDR3 extends over 13 amino acids. CDR3 sequence (DNA): TGTGCCAGCAGCGGACAGCGGGGCTATGGCTACACCTTC. Encoded protein: CASSGQRGYGYTF. Drawing the rest from reference TRBV7-2 and TRBJ1-2, the complete variable domain is GAGVSQSPSNKVTEKGKDVELRCDPISGHTALYWYRQSLGQGLEFLIYFQGNSAPDKSGLPSDRFSAERTGGSVSTLTIQRTQQEDSAVYLCASSGQRGYGYTFGSGTRLTVV.

This clone came up a few times. The genes are TRBV28 and TRBJ1-2, with 8 bases aligning to TRBD1. With V trimmed by 4 bases and J by 2 bases, 9 bases remained unmatched. The CDR3 is made up of 16 amino acids. Looked up from germline, CDR1 is MDHEN and CDR2 is SYDVKM. CDR3 nucleotide sequence: TGTGCCAGCAGTTCCCCCGGACAGGGACCCAACTATGGCTACACCTTC. Its translation: CASSSPGQGPNYGYTF.

The chain links TRBV4-2 to TRBJ2-5; 8 bases are a match to TRBD2. CDR1 is LGHNA and CDR2 is YNFKEQ in the germline V gene. The length of the CDR3 is 17 residues. V lost 0 bases and J lost 1; bases outside the gene matches: 7. The DNA of the CDR3 is TGTGCCAGCAGCCAAGATGGTACGGGAGGGGCCCAAGAGACCCAGTACTTC. This gives the protein CASSQDGTGGAQETQYF.

The chain has TRBV4-1 and TRBJ2-1; TRBD2 matches at 10 bases. Losses at the gene ends were 3 bases for V and 9 bases for J; bases not matched to a gene: 8. The CDR3 is 15 residues long. The germline gives CDR1 MGHRA, CDR2 YSYEKL. CDR3 in DNA: TGCGCCAGCAGCCAGCCGGGACTAGCGCATTTTGAGCAGTTCTTC. This sequence encodes CASSQPGLAHFEQFF.

The V call is TRBV7-9, the J call TRBJ2-3; no reliable D call. The CDR3 is 13 amino acids. Trimming took 5 bases from V and 6 from J, leaving 12 bases between them. CDR1 is SEHNR and CDR2 is FQNEAQ in the germline V gene (reference sequence). The CDR3 reads CASSPRPGDTQYF. CDR3 nucleotide sequence: TGTGCCAGCAGCCCGCGTCCCGGGGATACGCAGTATTTT. Filled out from reference TRBV7-9 and TRBJ2-3, the complete variable domain reads DTGVSQNPRHKITKRGQNVTFRCDPISEHNRLYWYRQTLGQGPEFLTYFQNEAQLEKSRLLSDRFSAERPKGSFSTLEIQRTEQGDSAMYLCASSPRPGDTQYFGPGTRLTVL.

This sequence joins TRBV7-9 and TRBJ2-7; no clear D. V lost 8 bases to trimming and J lost 0 bases, with 11 bases between them. The CDR3 covers 13 residues. Germline CDR1 is SEHNR and CDR2 is FQNEAQ (reference sequence). The CDR3: CASVSGSSYEQYF. CDR3 coding DNA: TGTGCCAGCGTTTCAGGAAGCTCCTACGAGCAGTACTTC.

CDR3 in DNA: TGTGCCTGGAGCGCGGGGACAGAACAAGAGACCCAGTACTTC. This encodes CAWSAGTEQETQYF. The chain is built from TRBV30 and TRBJ2-5, with a weak D call TRBD1 (7 bases). The CDR3 totals 14 residues. Trimming took off 3 bases at V and 2 bases at J, with 13 bases between the two ends. Germline loops: CDR1 GTSNPN, CDR2 SVGIG (reference sequence).

CDR3 amino acids: CASSLGDRPNQPQHF. The DNA for the CDR3 is TGTGCCAGCAGCTTGGGGGACAGACCTAATCAGCCCCAGCATTTT. The chain employs TRBV7-8 and TRBJ1-5; 7 bases map to TRBD1. The CDR3 runs to 15 residues. V was pared by 3 bases and J by 4 bases, with 6 bases of the junction left unmatched. Germline assignment: CDR1 SGHVS and CDR2 FQNEAQ.

The genes are TRBV5-6 and TRBJ1-4; D is ambiguous. Trimming took off 2 bases at V and 5 bases at J, with 19 bases between the two ends. CDR3 length: 17 residues. The germline V gene has CDR1 SGHDT and CDR2 YYEEEE. Written as DNA, the CDR3 is TGTGCCAGCAGCTTCACCTATAGTGGTTACAGAAATGAAAAACTGTTTTTT. It translates to CASSFTYSGYRNEKLFF.

The CDR3 nucleotides read TGTGCCAGCAGCTTGGTAGCGTCAGGTCCGTTTAGCAATCAGCCCCAGCATTTT. Its protein is CASSLVASGPFSNQPQHF. The chain links TRBV5-7 to TRBJ1-5; unclear D gene. TRBV5-7 falls under the ORF class, with uncertain function. Trimming pared 0 bases from V and 0 bases from J, leaving 16 bases between. This CDR3 is 18 amino acids long.

A word on this clone: Different DNA sequences within this sample yield the same CDR3. The chain carries TRBV5-1 and TRBJ1-3; D not resolved. V was shortened by 2 bases and J by 0 bases, with 6 bases between the two germline ends. Per the germline V gene, CDR1 is SGHRS and CDR2 is YFSETQ. The CDR3 is 14 residues long. The CDR3 protein is CASSLGSSGNTIYF. The CDR3 coding sequence is TGCGCCAGCAGCTTAGGGAGCTCTGGAAACACCATATATTTT. The entire variable domain, with the rest obtained from reference TRBV5-1 and TRBJ1-3, is as follows: KAGVTQTPRYLIKTRGQQVTLSCSPISGHRSVSWYQQTPGQGLQFLFEYFSETQRNKGNFPGRFSGRQFSNSRSEMNVSTLELGDSALYLCASSLGSSGNTIYFGEGSWLTVV.

The V and J genes are TRBV6-5 and TRBJ2-1, with no clear D. V dropped 0 bases and J dropped 8 bases, with 14 bases sitting between them. The V gene's germline CDR1 is MNHEY and CDR2 SVGAGI. CDR3 size: 15 residues. The chain's CDR3 is CASSYSTLEADEQFF. The CDR3 DNA reads TGTGCCAGCAGTTACTCGACCCTAGAGGCTGATGAGCAGTTCTTC.

The V and J genes are TRBV14 and TRBJ2-3; D is perhaps TRBD2 (6 bases). Germline CDR1 SGHDN, CDR2 FVKESK. V gave up 3 bases and J gave up 7 bases, with 11 bases separating them. The CDR3 has 13 residues. DNA of the CDR3: TGTGCCAGCAGCCATTCCGGGGGAAATACGCAGTATTTT. Amino acid sequence: CASSHSGGNTQYF.

The chain carries TRBV9 and TRBJ2-3, with 10 bases matching TRBD2. The CDR3 runs 16 residues. The trim removed 0 bases at V and 6 bases at J, leaving 7 bases unmatched. CDR1 is SGDLS, CDR2 YYNGEE, per germline. The CDR3 reads CASSVVGLAGEDTQYF. The CDR3 nucleotides read TGTGCCAGCAGCGTAGTTGGGCTAGCGGGAGAGGATACGCAGTATTTT.

The J gene is TRBJ2-2, the V gene TRBV5-5, with D perhaps TRBD2 (6 bases). This CDR3 spans 15 amino acids. Germline V gene lookup returns CDR1 SGHKS and CDR2 YYEKEE (reference sequence). Trimming removed 2 bases at V and 6 bases at J, with 14 bases between. CDR3 nucleotide sequence: TGTGCCAGCAGCTTCCTGGAGGGGCGCGCCGGGGAGCTGTTTTTT. It is translated as CASSFLEGRAGELFF.

CDR3 bases: TGCGCCAGCAGCGGACTAGCGGGGGGCCCCGAGACCCAGTACTTC. Translation gives CASSGLAGGPETQYF. The V call is TRBV5-1, the J call TRBJ2-5, with 14 bases lining up with TRBD2. This CDR3 comprises 15 residues. V lost 4 bases, J lost 5 bases, and 4 bases stayed unmatched. The germline V gene encodes CDR1 SGHRS and CDR2 YFSETQ.

V gene TRBV6-1 combines with J gene TRBJ2-5, with unresolved D. The CDR3 consists of 14 residues. The V and J ends lost 1 base and 1 base respectively, with 7 bases between them. Germline CDR1 is MNHNS and CDR2 is SASEGT. CDR3 in DNA: TGTGCCAGCAGTGAAGGTCCCTCCCAAGAGACCCAGTACTTC. This sequence encodes CASSEGPSQETQYF.

The rearrangement links TRBV6-5 to TRBJ1-4, with 7 positions matching TRBD1. The CDR3 runs 15 residues. Germline loops: CDR1 MNHEY, CDR2 SVGAGI. The ends lost 2 bases at V and 3 bases at J; junction bases unmatched: 3. The CDR3 region has the DNA TGTGCCAGCAGTTACGGGGGGACAGCTAATGAAAAACTGTTTTTT. The encoded protein is CASSYGGTANEKLFF.

This chain joins TRBV7-2 and TRBJ2-7, with D unresolved. Germline CDR1 SGHTA, CDR2 FQGNSA. Trimming shortened V by 5 bases and J by 4 bases, and 12 bases separated the two germline ends. This CDR3 spans 13 amino acids. CDR3 bases: TGTGCCAGCAGCGCCCAGTCAGGTTACGAGCAGTACTTC. This sequence encodes CASSAQSGYEQYF.

The chain couples TRBV5-1 to TRBJ1-2, with 9 nucleotides matching TRBD1. The germline V gene has CDR1 SGHRS and CDR2 YFSETQ. The V and J ends lost 4 bases and 1 base, in that order; junction bases with no gene match: 5. The CDR3 consists of 15 residues. As DNA, the CDR3 is TGCGCCAGCAGCCGGGGGGGACAGGGTAACTATGGCTACACCTTC. This sequence encodes CASSRGGQGNYGYTF.

In its sample, this clone was seen once. The CDR3 protein is CASSLWPTGGKTQYF. The CDR3 DNA sequence: TGTGCCAGCAGTTTATGGCCGACAGGGGGAAAGACCCAGTACTTC. V is TRBV28 and J is TRBJ2-5; TRBD1 matches at 9 bases. Per the germline V gene, CDR1 is MDHEN and CDR2 is SYDVKM. The V gene end was trimmed by 0 bases and the J gene end by 6 bases; junction bases not matched to a gene: 5. The length of the CDR3 is 15 residues.

This clone was seen more than once but under ten times. An end of the junction differs from the germline gene, which may be a read error. This chain joins TRBV5-6 and TRBJ1-2, with D perhaps TRBD1 (6 bases). Germline-derived CDR1 and CDR2 are SGHDT and YYEEEE. This CDR3 has 16 amino acids. The CDR3, as DNA: TGTGCCAGCAGTTTGGGGGGGCGCGGTCCAAACTATGGCTACACCTTC. Its translation: CASSLGGRGPNYGYTF. The variable domain in full, completed from reference TRBV5-6 and TRBJ1-2, reads DAGVTQSPTHLIKTRGQQVTLRCSPKSGHDTVSWYQQALGQGPQFIFQYYEEEERQRGNFPDRFSGHQFPNYSSELNVNALLLGDSALYLCASSLGGRGPNYGYTFGSGTRLTVV.

The chain joins TRBV28 to TRBJ2-7; 8 nucleotides line up with TRBD1. This CDR3 spans 16 amino acids. Germline CDR1 reads MDHEN; CDR2 reads SYDVKM. Germline trimming cut 6 bases from V and 3 bases from J; bases unmatched to any gene: 13. The CDR3 bases are TGTGCCAGCAGCACATCCGGGACAGGTTTCCACTACGAGCAGTACTTC. It translates to CASSTSGTGFHYEQYF.

This chain uses TRBV29-1 with TRBJ1-6; the match to TRBD1 covers 7 bases. Losses at the gene ends were 6 bases for V and 8 bases for J; bases not matched to a gene: 10. CDR1 is SQVTM, CDR2 ANQGSEA, per germline. The CDR3 is made up of 14 amino acids. The CDR3 nucleotides read TGCAGCGTCAAAGCCGGGACAGATGATTCACCCCTCCACTTT. Protein sequence: CSVKAGTDDSPLHF.

The DNA of the CDR3 is TGTGCCACCAGCAGAGAGGGGGCCGAAGAGACCCAGTACTTC. Its translation is CATSREGAEETQYF. This sequence joins TRBV15 and TRBJ2-5; possible D gene TRBD1, 6 bases. Looked up from germline, CDR1 is LNHNV and CDR2 is YYDKDF (reference sequence). This CDR3 has 14 amino acids. The ends were cut back, 0 bases at V and 3 bases at J, with 8 bases in the middle.

This chain links TRBV19 with TRBJ2-3; the D gene is possibly TRBD1 (5 bases). The V gene lost 2 bases and the J gene lost 5 bases, with 11 bases spanning the gap. Germline V lookup: CDR1 LNHDA, CDR2 SQIVND (reference sequence). The CDR3 sequence is 14 residues long. In DNA, the CDR3 is TGTGCCAGTAGTATAACGGACAATCGAGATACGCAGTATTTT. It codes for CASSITDNRDTQYF. The full variable domain, in which reference TRBV19 and TRBJ2-3 provide the parts outside the CDR3, is DGGITQSPKYLFRKEGQNVTLSCEQNLNHDAMYWYRQDPGQGLRLIYYSQIVNDFQKGDIAEGYSVSREKKESFPLTVTSAQKNPTAFYLCASSITDNRDTQYFGPGTRLTVL.

The rearrangement links TRBV11-2 to TRBJ2-2, with unresolved D. Germline CDR1 SGHAT, CDR2 FQNNGV. This CDR3 has 15 residues. V lost 2 bases and J 5 bases, leaving 12 bases between the germline ends. The CDR3 nucleotides read TGTGCCAGCAGCTTATGGTTGCAGACTACCGGGGAGCTGTTTTTT. Residues: CASSLWLQTTGELFF. The whole variable domain, filled in from reference TRBV11-2 and TRBJ2-2, reads EAGVAQSPRYKIIEKRQSVAFWCNPISGHATLYWYQQILGQGPKLLIQFQNNGVVDDSQLPKDRFSAERLKGVDSTLKIQPAKLEDSAVYLCASSLWLQTTGELFFGEGSRLTVL.

J is TRBJ2-7 and V is TRBV11-3, with D maybe TRBD2 (5 bases). Trimming cost V 1 base and J 6 bases, with 10 bases left between them. The CDR3 runs 13 residues. Germline V CDR1 and CDR2: SGHNT, YENEEA. The CDR3 here is CASSLGEFGEQYF. The CDR3 region has the DNA TGTGCCAGCAGCTTAGGGGAGTTCGGCGAGCAGTACTTC.

The V and J genes are TRBV4-1 and TRBJ1-2, with D tentatively TRBD1 (5 bases). Trimming shortened V by 4 bases and J by 5 bases, and 17 bases separated the two germline ends. This CDR3 comprises 15 residues. Germline V gene sequence: CDR1 MGHRA, CDR2 YSYEKL. For the CDR3, the DNA is TGCGCCAGCAGCCGTCAAGGGGCGCGGGAATATGGCTACACCTTC. The encoded protein is CASSRQGAREYGYTF.

The genes are TRBV7-9 and TRBJ2-7; D might be TRBD1 (5 bases). CDR1 SEHNR and CDR2 FQNEAQ come from the germline V gene (reference sequence). The CDR3 extends over 13 amino acids. V was shortened by 4 bases and J by 6 bases, with 13 bases between the two germline ends. CDR3 region: CASSSDSRIEQYF. The CDR3 DNA follows: TGTGCCAGCAGCTCAGACAGTCGGATCGAGCAGTACTTC.